What follows are 2 T cell receptor beta chains derived from one specimen sequenced in a study of blood T cell repertoires in COVID-19. The protocol was immunoSEQ multiplex PCR, while the TCRdb copy is restricted to in-frame clones and leaves out a portion. Of roughly 280,000 clones listed, roughly 83% were seen once; the top ten hold 4.6%. Specimen: peripheral blood. The receptors were sampled from a man aged 55 to 70 who had recovered from COVID-19.

The chain recombines TRBV19 with TRBJ2-7, with 8 bases that match TRBD1. CDR3 length: 15 amino acids. V trimming: 6 bases; J trimming: 5 bases; junction bases outside the gene matches: 12. CDR1 LNHDA and CDR2 SQIVND come from the germline V gene (reference sequence). Here the CDR3 DNA reads TGTGCCAGTAGCCGTCGAGGACAGGGTTCCCACGAGCAGTACTTC. It is translated as CASSRRGQGSHEQYF.

The CDR3 DNA is TGTGCCAGTAGTGAACAGGGCTCAAAACAGCCCCAGCATTTT. As protein: CASSEQGSKQPQHF. The genes are TRBV19 and TRBJ1-5; D is perhaps TRBD1 (6 bases). Germline V gene lookup returns CDR1 LNHDA and CDR2 SQIVND (reference sequence). The CDR3 extends over 14 amino acids. Trimming took 5 bases from V and 7 from J, leaving 15 bases between them.